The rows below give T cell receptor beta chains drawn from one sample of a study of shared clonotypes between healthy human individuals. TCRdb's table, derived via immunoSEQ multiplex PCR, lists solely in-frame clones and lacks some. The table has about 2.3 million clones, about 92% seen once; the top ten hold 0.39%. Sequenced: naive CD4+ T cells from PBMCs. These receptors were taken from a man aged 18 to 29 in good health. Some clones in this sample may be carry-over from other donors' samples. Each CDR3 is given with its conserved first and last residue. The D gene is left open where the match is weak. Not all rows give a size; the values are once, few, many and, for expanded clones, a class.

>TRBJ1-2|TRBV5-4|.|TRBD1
TGTGCCAGCAGCTTGGGCAGGGGGCTTAACTATGGCTACACCTTC
CASSLGRGLNYGYTF
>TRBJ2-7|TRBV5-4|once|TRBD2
TGTGCCAGCAGCGGGGGGACTAACTCCTACGAGCAGTACTTC
CASSGGTNSYEQYF
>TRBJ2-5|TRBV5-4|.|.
TGTGCCAGCAGCCCGGCGGGACAAGAGACCCAGTACTTC
CASSPAGQETQYF
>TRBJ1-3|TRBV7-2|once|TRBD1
TGTGCCAGCAGCTCGCCCTTACAGGGGCTAAGAACCATATATTTT
CASSSPLQGLRTIYF
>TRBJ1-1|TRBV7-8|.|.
TGTGCCAGCAGCTTAGGGTTACGGCCGGCGGCGACTTTCTTT
CASSLGLRPAATFF
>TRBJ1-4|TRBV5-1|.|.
TGCGCCAGCAGCTTGGATCGGACAGCAAATGAAAAACTGTTTTTT
CASSLDRTANEKLFF
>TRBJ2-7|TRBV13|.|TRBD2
TGTGCCAGCAGCTTAGAAGGAGGGAGGGCCTACGAGCAGTACTTC
CASSLEGGRAYEQYF
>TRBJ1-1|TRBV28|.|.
TGTGCCAGCAGTTTACCCGGGGGGGCATCCCTCCCTGAAGCTTTCTTT
CASSLPGGASLPEAFF
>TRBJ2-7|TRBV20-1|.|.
TGCAGTGGTATCCGTTGGGACGAGCAGTACTTC
CSGIRWDEQYF
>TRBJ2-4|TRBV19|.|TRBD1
TGTGCCAGTAAACCCCCCGGGGACAGGCATCGGATTCAGTACTTC
CASKPPGDRHRIQYF
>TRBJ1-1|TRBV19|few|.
TGTGCCAGTAGTATCGGATCCCAGCGGGAAGCTTTCTTT
CASSIGSQREAFF
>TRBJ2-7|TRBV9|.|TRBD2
TGTGCCAGCAGCGCCGGGACTAGGACCTACGAGCAGTACTTC
CASSAGTRTYEQYF
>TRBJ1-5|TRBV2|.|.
TGTGCCAGCAGACAAGGACAGACGAATCAGCCCCAGCATTTT
CASRQGQTNQPQHF
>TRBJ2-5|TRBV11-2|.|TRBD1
TGTGCCAGCAGCTTAGGGAGACAGGGAGTCGGAGAGACCCAGTACTTC
CASSLGRQGVGETQYF
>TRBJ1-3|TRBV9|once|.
TGTGCCAGCAGCGTAGAGGGAGCCTCTGGAAACACCATATATTTT
CASSVEGASGNTIYF
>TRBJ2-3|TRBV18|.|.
TGTGCCAGCTCACCCCAGGAGCGGGATACGCAGTATTTT
CASSPQERDTQYF
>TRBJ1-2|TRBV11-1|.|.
TGTGCCAGCAGCTTATCCCCCCGGATTGGCTACACCTTC
CASSLSPRIGYTF
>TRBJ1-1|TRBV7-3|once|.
TGTGCCAGCAGCTTACAGCCTAACACTGAAGCTTTCTTT
CASSLQPNTEAFF
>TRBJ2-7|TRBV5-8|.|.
TGTGCCAGCAGCTTGGCGTGGCGAAGCGCCAGCTCCTACGAGCAGTACTTC
CASSLAWRSASSYEQYF
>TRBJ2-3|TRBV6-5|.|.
TGTGCCAGCAGCCAGGACGGCACAGATACGCAGTATTTT
CASSQDGTDTQYF
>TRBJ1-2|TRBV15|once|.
TGTGCCACCAGCAGGCAACCGGGGACCTACGACTACACCTTC
CATSRQPGTYDYTF